These T cell receptor beta chains were read from a single sample in a study of beta chain features in type 1 diabetes. Measured with immunoSEQ multiplex PCR; TCRdb has only the in-frame clones, and not every one. The profile shows some 160,000 clones, roughly 10% of them singletons. Sequenced: central memory CD4+ T cells from blood. These receptors came from a woman aged 25 to 39 with type 1 diabetes. Both conserved end residues are part of each CDR3. A D gene is named only where the DNA matches it firmly. Only part of the rows carry a size: once, few, many, or a class if the clone is expanded.

j_call: TRBJ2-7; clone_size: -; v_call: TRBV30; d_call: TRBD1; cdr3_nt: TGTGCCTGGAGCGAGACAGGGCGGGAGCAGTACTTC; cdr3_aa: CAWSETGREQYF
j_call: TRBJ2-1; clone_size: few; v_call: TRBV27; d_call: -; cdr3_nt: TGTGCCAGCAATCCCGGGAGATTCACCTACAATGAGCAGTTCTTC; cdr3_aa: CASNPGRFTYNEQFF
j_call: TRBJ2-1; clone_size: -; v_call: TRBV7-3; d_call: TRBD2; cdr3_nt: TGTGCCAGCAGCCAGACTAGCGCTCCATACGTGGGTGAGCAGTTCTTC; cdr3_aa: CASSQTSAPYVGEQFF
j_call: TRBJ1-2; clone_size: -; v_call: TRBV18; d_call: TRBD1; cdr3_nt: TGTGCCAGCTCACCGGAAGGACAGGGGGCCTATGGCTACACCTTC; cdr3_aa: CASSPEGQGAYGYTF
j_call: TRBJ2-3; clone_size: -; v_call: TRBV7-9; d_call: TRBD1; cdr3_nt: TGTGCCAGCAGCTGGGGACAGGGGGACACAGATACGCAGTATTTT; cdr3_aa: CASSWGQGDTDTQYF
j_call: TRBJ2-3; clone_size: -; v_call: TRBV19; d_call: TRBD2; cdr3_nt: TGTGCCAGTAACTTTCTAGCGGGAGGCACTTCATCGTCTAGCACAGATACGCAGTATTTT; cdr3_aa: CASNFLAGGTSSSSTDTQYF
j_call: TRBJ1-1; clone_size: -; v_call: TRBV10-3; d_call: -; cdr3_nt: TGTGCCATCATGACGGGAATGAACACTGAAGCTTTCTTT; cdr3_aa: CAIMTGMNTEAFF
j_call: TRBJ2-7; clone_size: -; v_call: TRBV19; d_call: -; cdr3_nt: TGTGCCAGTAGTCCCCTTGCGGGTAAGCCCTACGAGCAGTACTTC; cdr3_aa: CASSPLAGKPYEQYF
j_call: TRBJ2-2; clone_size: few; v_call: TRBV7-3; d_call: -; cdr3_nt: TGTGCCAGCAGCTTAACGATTAGGGGGAACACCGGGGAGCTGTTTTTT; cdr3_aa: CASSLTIRGNTGELFF
j_call: TRBJ2-1; clone_size: -; v_call: TRBV4-1; d_call: TRBD2; cdr3_nt: TGCGCCAGCAGCCAAACGACTAGCGGGAGTAGGGATGAGCAGTTCTTC; cdr3_aa: CASSQTTSGSRDEQFF
j_call: TRBJ2-7; clone_size: -; v_call: TRBV28; d_call: -; cdr3_nt: TGTGCCAGCAGACTGAACGGGGTTCGCGAGCAGTACTTC; cdr3_aa: CASRLNGVREQYF